The 21 T cell receptor beta chains below all came from one sample that was sequenced in a study of blood T cell repertoires in COVID-19. Clones were read by immunoSEQ multiplex PCR, and TCRdb kept only the in-frame ones, dropping some. Of 35,000 to 40,000 clones in the sample, about 82% are singletons; the top ten hold around 4.8%. Sequenced sample: peripheral blood. The receptors were sampled from a man aged 45-60 years with active COVID-19.

This sequence joins TRBV25-1 and TRBJ2-1; 11 bases are shared with TRBD2. Trimming removed 4 bases from V and 6 bases from J; junction bases left unmatched: 8. Germline V gene data show CDR1 as MGHDK and CDR2 as SYGVNS. The CDR3 has 16 residues. CDR3 region: CASSALSGGGTNEQFF. CDR3 DNA sequence: TGTGCCAGCAGTGCTCTTAGCGGGGGGGGTACCAATGAGCAGTTCTTC. The entire variable domain, with the rest obtained from reference TRBV25-1 and TRBJ2-1, is as follows: EADIYQTPRYLVIGTGKKITLECSQTMGHDKMYWYQQDPGMELHLIHYSYGVNSTEKGDLSSESTVSRIRTEHFPLTLESARPSHTSQYLCASSALSGGGTNEQFFGPGTRLTVL.

This rearrangement joins TRBV19 to TRBJ2-7, with TRBD2 as a possible D gene (6 bases). With 8 bases removed from V and 2 bases from J, the gap between germline ends came to 13 bases. This CDR3 is 13 amino acids long. Germline assignment: CDR1 LNHDA and CDR2 SQIVND (reference sequence). CDR3 in DNA: TGTGCCAGTGGCCACGGGAGAGCCTACGAGCAGTACTTC. Translated: CASGHGRAYEQYF. Full variable domain (rest looked up from reference TRBV19 and TRBJ2-7): DGGITQSPKYLFRKEGQNVTLSCEQNLNHDAMYWYRQDPGQGLRLIYYSQIVNDFQKGDIAEGYSVSREKKESFPLTVTSAQKNPTAFYLCASGHGRAYEQYFGPGTRLTVT.

The rearrangement joins TRBV18 to TRBJ2-5; D remains ambiguous. The CDR3 has 14 residues. Between the trimmed V and J ends, which lost 3 bases and 2 bases, there was a span of 10 bases. Germline V CDR1 and CDR2: KGHSH, LQKENI. This chain's CDR3 is CASSPENMQETQYF. The CDR3 DNA follows: TGTGCCAGCTCACCGGAGAACATGCAAGAGACCCAGTACTTC.

This chain links TRBV27 with TRBJ1-2, with 7 bases identical to TRBD1. V lost 4 bases, J lost 3 bases, and 8 bases stayed unmatched. The CDR3 is made up of 15 amino acids. Germline CDR1 is MNHEY and CDR2 is SMNVEV (reference sequence). The CDR3 loop reads CASSSHGQEYYGYTF. Written as DNA, the CDR3 is TGTGCCAGCAGTTCCCATGGACAGGAATACTATGGCTACACCTTC.

This rearrangement joins TRBV2 to TRBJ2-7, with 8 bases that match TRBD1. The ends lost 4 bases at V and 6 bases at J; junction bases unmatched: 11. The CDR3 has 15 residues. Germline values: CDR1 SNHLY, CDR2 FYNNEI. CDR3 DNA sequence: TGTGCCAGCAGTGCTCAGGGGGCGCGGTCTTTCGAGCAGTACTTC. Its translation: CASSAQGARSFEQYF.

The chain couples TRBV19 to TRBJ2-3, with 11 nucleotides matching TRBD2. Trimming removed 4 bases from V and 3 bases from J; junction bases left unmatched: 9. In germline, CDR1 is LNHDA, CDR2 SQIVND (reference sequence). This CDR3 comprises 17 residues. DNA of the CDR3: TGTGCCAGTAGTACTAGCGGGGGGCCCGGGTGGACAGATACGCAGTATTTT. It codes for CASSTSGGPGWTDTQYF. The full variable domain, in which reference TRBV19 and TRBJ2-3 provide the parts outside the CDR3, is DGGITQSPKYLFRKEGQNVTLSCEQNLNHDAMYWYRQDPGQGLRLIYYSQIVNDFQKGDIAEGYSVSREKKESFPLTVTSAQKNPTAFYLCASSTSGGPGWTDTQYFGPGTRLTVL.

The gene calls are TRBV19 and TRBJ1-2, with 8 bases lining up with TRBD1. Germline assignment: CDR1 LNHDA and CDR2 SQIVND (reference sequence). This CDR3 has 19 residues. The trim removed 4 bases at V and 4 bases at J, leaving 20 bases unmatched. DNA of the CDR3: TGTGCCAGTAGTAAACACCTAACGCAGGGGGCGCGTTTCGGCTATGGCTACACCTTC. Its translation is CASSKHLTQGARFGYGYTF.

The chain combines TRBV2 with TRBJ1-4, with TRBD1 matching 7 bases. This CDR3 spans 15 amino acids. The V gene's germline CDR1 is SNHLY and CDR2 FYNNEI. The ends lost 6 bases at V and 6 bases at J; junction bases unmatched: 10. CDR3: CASSGTGARDEKLFF. Written as DNA, the CDR3 is TGTGCCAGCAGCGGTACAGGGGCAAGGGATGAAAAACTGTTTTTT.

The V gene is TRBV12-3 or TRBV12-4, the J gene TRBJ1-5; no clear D. Between the trimmed V and J ends, which lost 5 bases and 7 bases, there was a span of 9 bases. The CDR3 runs 12 residues. The CDR3 sequence is CASSAGGQPQHF. The CDR3 bases are TGTGCCAGCAGTGCGGGCGGCCAGCCCCAGCATTTT.

This clone was observed a single time. The V call is TRBV2, the J call TRBJ1-2; D possibly corresponds to TRBD1 (6 bases). Germline-derived CDR1 and CDR2 are SNHLY and FYNNEI. The CDR3 totals 15 residues. V dropped 0 bases and J dropped 1 base, with 9 bases sitting between them. The CDR3 bases are TGTGCCAGCAGTGAAGCGGTACAGGGTAACTATGGCTACACCTTC. Its protein product is CASSEAVQGNYGYTF.

The chain links TRBV19 to TRBJ2-4; 11 nucleotides line up with TRBD1. The CDR3 loop spans 14 amino acids. The germline V gene encodes CDR1 LNHDA and CDR2 SQIVND (reference sequence). V trimming: 4 bases; J trimming: 10 bases; junction bases outside the gene matches: 6. CDR3 sequence (DNA): TGTGCCAGTAGTACTACCGGGACAGGGGGTATTCAGTACTTC. Translation gives CASSTTGTGGIQYF.

As DNA, the CDR3 is TGTGCCAGCAGCTTCGAACTCCGGGGGAATGAGCAGTTCTTC. Translating gives CASSFELRGNEQFF. The chain recombines TRBV5-6 with TRBJ2-1, with D possibly matching TRBD2 (6 bases). V was shortened by 2 bases and J by 7 bases, with 13 bases between the two germline ends. The germline gives CDR1 SGHDT, CDR2 YYEEEE. CDR3 size: 14 residues.

The J gene is TRBJ2-3, the V gene TRBV24-1; 10 nucleotides line up with TRBD1. With 9 bases clipped from V and 2 bases from J, the junction kept 4 bases outside the gene matches. Germline CDR1 and CDR2: KGHDR and SFDVKD. This CDR3 contains 14 residues. DNA for the CDR3: TGTGCCACCGGGGGACAGGGGATCACAGATACGCAGTATTTT. Translation: CATGGQGITDTQYF.

The chain has TRBV6-1 and TRBJ1-3, with D possibly matching TRBD1 (6 bases). Germline CDR1 reads MNHNS; CDR2 reads SASEGT. Trimming stripped 2 bases from V and 3 bases from J, with 11 bases between. The CDR3 consists of 15 residues. The CDR3 here is CASSEKTGHGNTIYF. The CDR3 DNA follows: TGTGCCAGCAGTGAAAAGACAGGCCATGGAAACACCATATATTTT.

V and J are TRBV7-2 and TRBJ1-3; a weak D match, TRBD1 (5 bases). V gave up 4 bases and J gave up 2 bases, with 12 bases separating them. This CDR3 region has 15 residues. Germline assignment: CDR1 SGHTA and CDR2 FQGNSA. The CDR3 loop reads CASSSGLTTGNTIYF. In DNA, the CDR3 is TGTGCCAGCAGCTCGGGACTGACTACTGGAAACACCATATATTTT.

The chain employs TRBV10-3 and TRBJ2-4; TRBD2 agrees at 7 bases. The CDR3 runs 12 residues. Germline trimming cut 7 bases from V and 15 bases from J; bases unmatched to any gene: 12. The germline CDR1 and CDR2 sequences are ENHRY and SYGVKD. CDR3 DNA: TGTGCCATCACCCGACCACTAGCGTGTTGGTACTTC. It translates to CAITRPLACWYF.

The rearrangement joins TRBV14 to TRBJ1-2, with 7 bases identical to TRBD1. CDR3 length: 15 residues. Losses at the gene ends were 4 bases for V and 3 bases for J; bases not matched to a gene: 8. Germline V lookup: CDR1 SGHDN, CDR2 FVKESK. The CDR3 here is CASSRLDRDYYGYTF. The CDR3 nucleotides read TGTGCCAGCAGCCGACTAGACAGGGATTACTATGGCTACACCTTC.

The CDR3 DNA reads as TGTGCCAGCAGCCTCCTAGCGGGGGGGATTAATGAGCAGTTCTTC. It codes for CASSLLAGGINEQFF. V usage is TRBV6-5 and J usage is TRBJ2-1; 12 nucleotides agree with TRBD2. Germline V gives CDR1 MNHEY, CDR2 SVGAGI. After removal of 6 bases from V and 7 bases from J, the junction contained 7 bases not matched to a gene. CDR3 length equals 15 residues.

The chain couples TRBV5-4 to TRBJ2-7, with D perhaps TRBD2 (6 bases). The CDR3 is made up of 12 amino acids. Germline-derived CDR1 and CDR2 are SGHNT and YYREEE (reference sequence). V lost 4 bases and J lost 3, with 8 bases in between. CDR3 region: CASSIGGYEQYF. For the CDR3, the DNA is TGTGCCAGCAGCATCGGGGGCTACGAGCAGTACTTC.

The chain employs TRBV27 and TRBJ1-5; no definite D call. From germline, CDR1 is MNHEY and CDR2 SMNVEV (reference sequence). The V end was cut by 0 bases, the J end by 6 bases, with 6 bases between. There are 13 residues in the CDR3. CDR3: CASSLSALQPQHF. The CDR3 nucleotides are TGTGCCAGCAGTTTATCGGCTCTTCAGCCCCAGCATTTT.

The chain couples TRBV24-1 to TRBJ1-2; possible D gene TRBD1, 6 bases. Germline values: CDR1 KGHDR, CDR2 SFDVKD. Trimming shortened V by 4 bases and J by 6 bases, and 14 bases separated the two germline ends. The length of the CDR3 is 14 residues. For the CDR3, the DNA is TGTGCCACCAGTGACCCCCGTCAGGGGAATGGCTACACCTTC. Encoded protein: CATSDPRQGNGYTF.